These T cell receptor beta chains were read from a single sample in a study of blood T cell repertoires in COVID-19. Method: immunoSEQ multiplex PCR; TCRdb's copy keeps in-frame clones and lacks some. The data contain fewer than 40,000 clones, about 80% of them singletons. The sequenced sample was peripheral blood. The receptors originated from a man older than 75 with active or convalescent COVID-19. Each CDR3 is given with its conserved first and last residue. D genes are given only for firm matches. Clone size is shown for a subset of rows, as once, few, many or a class of expanded clone.

TRBV11-3	.	.	18	TRBJ2-1	CASSPLNRSGSSYNEQFF	TGTGCCAGCAGCCCACTCAACCGGAGCGGTAGCTCCTACAATGAGCAGTTCTTC
TRBV28	.	.	12	TRBJ1-2	CASRYTSQGYTF	TGTGCCAGCAGATACACCTCACAGGGCTACACCTTC
TRBV5-6	.	TRBD1	17	TRBJ2-5	CASSLRTGQGARETQYF	TGTGCCAGCAGCTTGAGGACGGGACAGGGGGCCAGAGAGACCCAGTACTTC
TRBV6-1	.	.	17	TRBJ1-2	CASSDWQRLSANYGYTF	TGTGCCAGCAGTGATTGGCAGCGCCTATCAGCTAACTATGGCTACACCTTC
TRBV7-8	.	TRBD2	16	TRBJ2-1	CASSLVELAGNNEQFF	TGTGCCAGCAGCTTAGTTGAGCTAGCGGGCAACAATGAGCAGTTCTTC
TRBV10-3	.	TRBD1	17	TRBJ2-5	CAISEYQRTGGVETQYF	TGTGCCATCAGTGAATACCAGCGGACAGGGGGCGTGGAGACCCAGTACTTC
TRBV4-3	.	.	15	TRBJ2-7	CASSQEPGTHYEQYF	TGCGCCAGCAGCCAAGAACCAGGGACTCATTACGAGCAGTACTTC
TRBV7-2	.	.	14	TRBJ1-2	CASSLGRSNYGYTF	TGTGCCAGCAGCTTAGGGCGGTCTAACTATGGCTACACCTTC
TRBV20-1	.	.	13	TRBJ1-1	CSASREGGTEAFF	TGCAGTGCTAGTAGAGAGGGGGGGACTGAAGCTTTCTTT
TRBV3-1/TRBV3-2	.	.	15	TRBJ2-1	CASSLRLERYNEQFF	TGTGCCAGCAGCCTCCGGTTAGAGCGATACAATGAGCAGTTCTTC
TRBV21-1	.	.	13	TRBJ1-2	CASSRETDYGYTF	TGTGCCAGCAGCCGGGAGACTGACTATGGCTACACCTTC
TRBV5-1	.	TRBD1	16	TRBJ1-3	CASSLAGTGVGNTIYF	TGCGCCAGCAGCTTGGCCGGGACAGGGGTCGGAAACACCATATATTTT
TRBV5-1	.	.	15	TRBJ2-7	CASSLAEASYHEQYF	TGCGCCAGCAGCTTGGCCGAGGCTAGCTACCACGAGCAGTACTTC
TRBV7-9	.	TRBD2	16	TRBJ2-5	CASSPLAGGLPETQYF	TGTGCCAGCAGCCCATTAGCGGGGGGGCTTCCAGAGACCCAGTACTTC
TRBV30	once	TRBD1	17	TRBJ1-3	CAWGGFRQGAGGNTIYF	TGTGCCTGGGGGGGTTTCCGACAGGGGGCTGGTGGAAACACCATATATTTT
TRBV7-7	.	TRBD2	16	TRBJ2-3	CASSRDLAGGTDTQYF	TGTGCTAGCAGCCGGGATCTAGCGGGAGGCACAGATACGCAGTATTTT
TRBV4-1	.	.	16	TRBJ2-1	CASSQVATTTNHEQFF	TGCGCCAGCAGCCAAGTAGCGACTACTACCAACCATGAGCAGTTCTTC
TRBV18	.	TRBD1	15	TRBJ2-2	CASSPNRGDTGELFF	TGTGCCAGCTCACCGAACAGGGGGGACACCGGGGAGCTGTTTTTT
TRBV5-8	.	.	12	TRBJ2-1	CASSLEGFRQFF	TGTGCCAGCAGCTTAGAGGGATTCAGGCAGTTCTTC
TRBV9	.	.	15	TRBJ2-1	CASSVGGRANNEQFF	TGTGCCAGCAGCGTAGGAGGGCGGGCAAACAATGAGCAGTTCTTC
TRBV4-1	.	.	15	TRBJ2-2	CASSTDSYNTGELFF	TGCGCCAGCAGCACAGACAGCTACAACACCGGGGAGCTGTTTTTT
TRBV5-6	few	.	16	TRBJ1-6	CASSLGGAQKASPLHF	TGTGCCAGCAGCTTGGGGGGAGCACAAAAGGCGTCACCCCTCCACTTT
TRBV28	.	.	15	TRBJ2-1	CASSFAGSSYNEQFF	TGTGCCAGCAGTTTCGCCGGGAGCTCCTACAATGAGCAGTTCTTC
TRBV11-1	.	.	13	TRBJ1-2	CASSPRPGYGYTF	TGTGCCAGCAGCCCACGGCCAGGTTATGGCTACACCTTC
TRBV10-3	.	.	14	TRBJ2-5	CAINPDGSQETQYF	TGTGCCATCAATCCTGACGGGTCACAAGAGACCCAGTACTTC
TRBV18	.	.	13	TRBJ2-3	CASSQAGTDTQYF	TGTGCCAGCTCACAAGCAGGGACAGATACGCAGTATTTT
TRBV19	.	TRBD1	15	TRBJ2-3	CASSRDRGQGDTQYF	TGTGCCAGTAGCAGGGACAGGGGGCAGGGAGATACGCAGTATTTT
TRBV29-1	few	.	13	TRBJ2-2	CSVDAGKTGELFF	TGCAGCGTTGACGCCGGGAAAACCGGGGAGCTGTTTTTT
TRBV5-4	.	TRBD2	16	TRBJ2-5	CASSFGSSGAQETQYF	TGTGCCAGCAGCTTCGGGTCTAGCGGAGCACAAGAGACCCAGTACTTC
TRBV9	.	.	14	TRBJ2-7	CASSVDTSGYEQYF	TGTGCCAGCAGCGTAGATACTTCCGGCTACGAGCAGTACTTC
TRBV25-1	.	TRBD1	15	TRBJ1-2	CASSRSDRGPYGYTF	TGTGCCAGCAGTAGGTCGGACAGGGGACCTTATGGCTACACCTTC
TRBV5-1	.	TRBD1	14	TRBJ1-2	CASSRDRGDYGYTF	TGCGCCAGCAGTCGGGACAGGGGTGACTATGGCTACACCTTC
TRBV7-8	.	.	13	TRBJ1-2	CASSLAVNYGYTF	TGTGCCAGCAGCCTGGCGGTGAACTATGGCTACACCTTC
TRBV2	.	.	11	TRBJ1-4	CASSAKEKLFF	TGTGCCAGCAGTGCTAAAGAAAAACTGTTTTTT
TRBV12-3/TRBV12-4	.	.	12	TRBJ1-5	CASTSSNQPQHF	TGTGCCAGCACCAGTAGCAATCAGCCCCAGCATTTT
TRBV10-3	.	TRBD2	14	TRBJ2-1	CAISERLAGDEQFF	TGTGCCATCAGTGAGAGACTAGCGGGAGATGAGCAGTTCTTC
TRBV5-1	.	.	13	TRBJ2-7	CASSPGDSYEQYF	TGCGCCAGCAGTCCAGGGGATTCCTACGAGCAGTACTTC
TRBV19	.	TRBD1	16	TRBJ1-1	CASTLTGTGGNTEAFF	TGTGCCAGTACCCTCACCGGGACAGGGGGGAACACTGAAGCTTTCTTT
TRBV5-1	.	TRBD1	14	TRBJ1-2	CASSPTGGSYGYTF	TGCGCCAGCAGCCCGACAGGGGGATCCTATGGCTACACCTTC
TRBV7-2	.	TRBD1	17	TRBJ1-1	CASRNNGGTGGLTEAFF	TGTGCCAGCAGAAATAATGGGGGGACAGGGGGCTTAACCGAAGCTTTCTTT
TRBV6-5	.	.	16	TRBJ1-3	CASSWRDFSSGNTIYF	TGTGCCAGCAGTTGGCGGGACTTCTCCTCTGGAAACACCATATATTTT
TRBV20-1	few	.	15	TRBJ2-1	CSASGQLSSYNEQFF	TGCAGTGCTAGTGGTCAACTCTCCTCCTACAATGAGCAGTTCTTC
TRBV20-1	many	.	11	TRBJ2-7	CSAREDYEQYF	TGCAGTGCTAGGGAGGACTACGAGCAGTACTTC